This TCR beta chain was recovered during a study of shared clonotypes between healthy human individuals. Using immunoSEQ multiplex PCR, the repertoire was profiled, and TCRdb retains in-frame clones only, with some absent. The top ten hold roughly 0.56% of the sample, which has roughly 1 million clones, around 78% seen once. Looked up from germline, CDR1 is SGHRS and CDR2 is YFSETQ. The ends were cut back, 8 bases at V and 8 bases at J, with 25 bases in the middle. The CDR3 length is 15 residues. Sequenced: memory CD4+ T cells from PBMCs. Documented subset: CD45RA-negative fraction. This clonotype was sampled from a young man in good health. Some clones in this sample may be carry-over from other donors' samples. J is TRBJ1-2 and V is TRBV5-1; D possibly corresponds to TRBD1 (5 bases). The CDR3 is CASRQEGYSSMGYTF. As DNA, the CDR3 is TGCGCCAGTAGGCAAGAGGGGTACTCTTCTATGGGCTACACCTTC.